Below, one TCR beta chain is given with its context. What it binds is unknown. V shed 5 bases and J shed 4 bases, with 14 bases lying between them. Germline CDR1 SGHAT, CDR2 FQNNGV. The CDR3 covers 14 residues. Profiling relied on immunoSEQ multiplex PCR, and the TCRdb table lists in-frame clones only, not all of them. The table lists roughly 30,000 clones, 92% of them singletons, with roughly 10% in the top ten. This entry is derived from a study of T cell clonotyping in hematopoietic cell transplantation. Regarding the study as a whole: Cells were unsorted, so CD4 and CD8 contributions were not separated. Pathologically expanded recipient clonotypes increased progressively from day 30 to day 180 as diversity fell.

The source is a female patient aged 50-59 years who had an allogeneic stem cell transplant from a related donor, so the T cells may come from the graft donor. Some clones in this sample may be carry-over from other donors' samples. The V gene is TRBV11-2, the J gene TRBJ2-5; possible D gene TRBD2, 5 bases. Source: PBMCs, taken 100 days after allogeneic stem cell transplant. This chain's CDR3 is CASSLRGLRETQYF. The CDR3 DNA reads TGTGCCAGCAGCCTAAGAGGGCTCCGAGAGACCCAGTACTTC.